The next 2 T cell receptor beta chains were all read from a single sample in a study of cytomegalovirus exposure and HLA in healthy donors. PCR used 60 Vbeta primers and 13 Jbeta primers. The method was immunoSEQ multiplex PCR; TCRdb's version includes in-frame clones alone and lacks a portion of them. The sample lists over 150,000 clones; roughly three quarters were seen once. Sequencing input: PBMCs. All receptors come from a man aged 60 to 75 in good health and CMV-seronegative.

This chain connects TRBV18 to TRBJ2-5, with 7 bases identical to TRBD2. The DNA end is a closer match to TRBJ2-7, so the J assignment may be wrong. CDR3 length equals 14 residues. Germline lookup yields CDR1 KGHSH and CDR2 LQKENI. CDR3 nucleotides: TGTGCCAGCTCACCAGGCGGGAGTAGCTACGAGCAGTACTTC. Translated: CASSPGGSSYEQYF.

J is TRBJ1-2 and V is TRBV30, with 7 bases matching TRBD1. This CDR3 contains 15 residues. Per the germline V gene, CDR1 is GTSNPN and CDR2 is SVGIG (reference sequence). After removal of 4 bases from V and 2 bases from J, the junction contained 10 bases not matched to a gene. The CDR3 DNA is TGTGCCTGGACCCTCGAACAGGGGATGAACTATGGCTACACCTTC. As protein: CAWTLEQGMNYGYTF.